This T cell receptor (beta chain) was found in a study of graft-versus-host responses after intestinal transplantation. About the research overall: Multivisceral, liver-intestinal, or isolated intestinal grafts went to recipients.

Trimming cost V 5 bases and J 3 bases; bases outside gene matches: 10. Germline CDR1 KGHSH, CDR2 LQKENI. This CDR3 region has 17 residues. TCRdb's copy holds only in-frame clones and misses some; the assay was immunoSEQ multiplex PCR. The data show about 45,000 clones, roughly 91% seen once. Here the sequenced sample was PBMCs, taken 524 days after transplant. This chain connects TRBV18 to TRBJ2-1; 10 bases are shared with TRBD2. This sequence was found in a human patient who received an intestinal transplant, so some T cells may come from the graft donor. CDR3 sequence reads: CASSSLAGGPIYNEQFF. For the CDR3, the DNA is TGTGCCAGCTCATCATTAGCGGGAGGCCCTATCTACAATGAGCAGTTCTTC.